This TCR beta chain was identified during a study of blood T cells in healthy people across ages. Each sample used at least 6.5 million PBMCs. Sample-barcoded 5' priming and a J-beta primer mix drove a second PCR of roughly 6 to 12 cycles. One entry per CDR3 protein, called by TCRdb with MiXCR from the 5' RACE reads. This table holds about a million distinct CDR3 sequences, about two fifths found once. This clonotype has only one observation. One junction end disagrees with the germline gene, perhaps due to a read error. The TCR sequence derives from a man younger than 35 in good health. Sequenced input: blood.

This chain's CDR3 is CTSSWGGPNTGELFF. The DNA of the CDR3 is TGTACCAGCAGCTGGGGGGGACCGAACACCGGGGAGCTGTTTTTT. The chain has TRBV7-9 and TRBJ2-2; TRBD2 matches 7 bases. Germline CDR1 and CDR2: SEHNR and FQNEAQ (reference sequence). This CDR3 is built from 15 residues.